The source of this T cell receptor beta chain is a study of T cell responses to AZD1222 COVID-19 vaccine. CDR3 length equals 13 residues. J gave up 8 bases and V 2 bases, and 4 bases lay outside the gene matches. Per the germline V gene, CDR1 is SGHDN and CDR2 is FVKESK. Points on this clone: The antigen is not known.

Libraries were prepared by immunoSEQ multiplex PCR; TCRdb keeps only in-frame clonotypes and omits some of them. The profile shows roughly 70,000 clones, approximately 80% of them singletons. Study-wide results and caveats: Baseline antibody screening turned up just a handful of seropositive AZD1222 recipients. Once two AZD1222 doses were given, Spike-specific TCR breadth and depth went up. There were mostly white British donors and more females than males, and clonal diversity was possibly underestimated.

J is TRBJ1-2 and V is TRBV14, with 8 bases that match TRBD1. The source was peripheral blood, collected on day 0 of AZD1222 vaccination. This TCR came from an adult in good health. Here the CDR3 reads CASSQPGGWGYTF. CDR3 bases: TGTGCCAGCAGCCAACCAGGGGGCTGGGGCTACACCTTC. Together with reference TRBV14 and TRBJ1-2, the CDR3 gives the full variable domain: EAGVTQFPSHSVIEKGQTVTLRCDPISGHDNLYWYRRVMGKEIKFLLHFVKESKQDESGMPNNRFLAERTGGTYSTLKVQPAELEDSGVYFCASSQPGGWGYTFGSGTRLTVV.